The entry below describes one TCR beta chain. Its specific antigen is unknown. With a much larger clone just one base away, this may be a read error. These data are taken from a study of human T cells and chemical hapten exposure (dated by TCRdb to the early 2020s). Regarding the complete study: For sensitization, 2% DPC in acetone was applied to a 2 cm by 2 cm area of upper inner arm skin. Patients additionally received weekly therapeutic DPC doses to the scalp throughout the roughly 23-week study period. Patch testing was done on the upper back using Finn chambers containing 0.01% DPC, and results were scored after 6 days according to International Contact Dermatitis Research Group standards. Alopecia areata with under or over 50% scalp involvement, alopecia totalis and alopecia universalis were represented in the patient cohort, which was mostly female. Libraries were pooled for sequencing, and per-sample TCR yields varied mainly because of small differences in library volumes within the pool. In alopecia patients, the study followed how the peripheral blood TCR repertoire changed in vivo over primary and secondary sensitization to diphenylcyclopropenone (DPC), a hapten. Patient blood was sampled pre-sensitization (week 0) and at 2, 6 and about 24 weeks after DPC sensitization. For TCR sequencing, blood came from 25 to 35 alopecia patients at anywhere from one to four time points (pre-sensitization, 2, 6 and 24 weeks).

What this sample's time point label stands for: patch test 2, 6 weeks after DPC sensitization. What the treatment or condition label conveys for this sample: therapeutic diphenylcyclopropenone sensitization with weekly scalp DPC. At each patch-test visit, blood was drawn before the patch test was applied. Eligible patients were aged 18 to 70, diagnosed with alopecia, deemed suitable for DPC therapy, and excluded if pregnant. Total RNA was extracted from unfractionated whole blood that had been collected in Tempus Blood RNA tubes. General findings and caveats noted by the study authors: DPC sensitization did not change the number of TCRs with a frequency above 1 in 1000, and there was no evidence of changes in global repertoire structure. Because all patients had alopecia, a presumed autoimmune disease, the immune response of the patients might differ from that of healthy individuals. A positive correlation was found between the number of PT1 expanded TCRs and patch test score, with significance reached at thresholds 8, 16 and 32 but not 4. Significantly more large CDR3 similarity clusters were formed by expanded TCRs than by pre-sensitization or healthy control sets, consistent with antigen-driven responses. Repeated subsampling changed both the strength of the expansion versus patch-test correlation and the threshold at which the correlation became significant.

CDR1 and CDR2, per the germline V gene, are LGHNA and YNFKEQ. Trimming costs V 0 bases and J 4 bases, and their ends lie 11 bases apart. Its CDR3 holds 15 amino acids, cysteine through phenylalanine. The CDR3 DNA has 45 bases and is translated from base 1. Library preparation was by RACE. The run used a NextSeq 500. During library preparation, unique molecular identifiers were attached to individual cDNA molecules so that TCRs could be counted in a quantitative, reproducible way. For every blood RNA sample, sequencing covered both the TCR alpha and TCR beta chains. The published analysis was carried out like this. Samples had a median of roughly 100,000 TCRs, with a range from 23,224 to 690,600. The Decombinator software suite was used to annotate V, J and CDR3 in the TCR reads. For the PS versus PT1 abundance plots, all samples were subsampled to the same number of TCRs (28,000). TCRs were defined as expanded if absent before sensitization and observed at least eight times at the 2-week time point. TCRdb reprocessing: public reads trimmed at Q25 with fastp, clones called with MiXCR, in-frame beta chains kept. Rows with a matching CDR3 protein are joined into one entry that keeps the most common DNA and genes. The V and J calls and clone size are TCRdb's, not the authors'. The sample records around 82,000 distinct CDR3 sequences, 6.6% of which are singletons. The ten largest clones represent 1% to 1.5% of the sample.

The TCR was taken from a woman aged 25 to 39 with alopecia areata. Some clones in this sample may be carry-over from other donors' samples. Rearrangement joined TRBV4-2 to TRBJ2-3, with the identity of the D gene unclear. The sequenced sample was whole blood, obtained in connection with sensitization to the hapten diphenylcyclopropenone (DPC). Read as DNA, the sequence is TGTGCCAGCAGCCAAGAAAGGACGGTGTCAGATACGCAGTATTTT. Its protein is CASSQERTVSDTQYF.